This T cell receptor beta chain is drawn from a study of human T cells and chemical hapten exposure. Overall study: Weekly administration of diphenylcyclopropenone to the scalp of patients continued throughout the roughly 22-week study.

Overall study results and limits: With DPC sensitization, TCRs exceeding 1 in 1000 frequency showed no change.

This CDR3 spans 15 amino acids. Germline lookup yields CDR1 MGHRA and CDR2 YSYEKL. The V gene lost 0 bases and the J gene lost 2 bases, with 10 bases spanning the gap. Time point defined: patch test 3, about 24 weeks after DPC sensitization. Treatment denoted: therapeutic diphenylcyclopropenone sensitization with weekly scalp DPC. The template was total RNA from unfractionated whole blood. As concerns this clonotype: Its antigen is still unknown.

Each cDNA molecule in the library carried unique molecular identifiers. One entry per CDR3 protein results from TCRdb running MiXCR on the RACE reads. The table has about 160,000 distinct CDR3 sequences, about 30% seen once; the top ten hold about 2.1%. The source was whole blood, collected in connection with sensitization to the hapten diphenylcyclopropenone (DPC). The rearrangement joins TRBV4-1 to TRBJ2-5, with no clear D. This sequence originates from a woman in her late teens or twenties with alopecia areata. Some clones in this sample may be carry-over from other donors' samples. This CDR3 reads CASSQDGLRQETQYF. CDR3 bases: TGCGCCAGCAGCCAAGACGGGTTGCGGCAAGAGACCCAGTACTTC.